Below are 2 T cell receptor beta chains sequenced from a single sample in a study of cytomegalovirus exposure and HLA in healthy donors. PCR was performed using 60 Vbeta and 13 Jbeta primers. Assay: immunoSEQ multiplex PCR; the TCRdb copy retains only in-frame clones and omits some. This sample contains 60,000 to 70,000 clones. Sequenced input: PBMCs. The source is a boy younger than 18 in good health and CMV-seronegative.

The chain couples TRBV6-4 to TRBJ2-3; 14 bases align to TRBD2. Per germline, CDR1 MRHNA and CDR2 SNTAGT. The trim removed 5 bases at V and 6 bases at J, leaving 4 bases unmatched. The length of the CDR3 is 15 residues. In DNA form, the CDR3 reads TGTGCCAGCAGTACGACTAGCGGGGGGGCCGATACGCAGTATTTT. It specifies CASSTTSGGADTQYF.

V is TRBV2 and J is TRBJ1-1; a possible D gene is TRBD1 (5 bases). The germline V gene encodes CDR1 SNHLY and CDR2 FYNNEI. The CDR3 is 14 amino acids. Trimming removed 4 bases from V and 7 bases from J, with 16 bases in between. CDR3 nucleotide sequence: TGTGCCAGCAGTGTGACCGACAGCACCAGTGAAGCTTTCTTT. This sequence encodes CASSVTDSTSEAFF.